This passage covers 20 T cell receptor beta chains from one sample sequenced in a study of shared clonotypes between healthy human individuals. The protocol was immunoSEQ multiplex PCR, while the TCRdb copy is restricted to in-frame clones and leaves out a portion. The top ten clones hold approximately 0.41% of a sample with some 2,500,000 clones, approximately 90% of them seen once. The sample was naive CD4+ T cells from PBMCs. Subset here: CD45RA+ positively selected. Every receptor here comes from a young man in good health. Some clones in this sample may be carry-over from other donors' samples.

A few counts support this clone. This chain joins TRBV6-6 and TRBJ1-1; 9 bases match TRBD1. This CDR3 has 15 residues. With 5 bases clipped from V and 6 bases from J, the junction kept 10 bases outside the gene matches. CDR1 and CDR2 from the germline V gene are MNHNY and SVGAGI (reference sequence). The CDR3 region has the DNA TGTGCCAGCAGTAGCCCCGACAGGGGGGTCTCTGAAGCTTTCTTT. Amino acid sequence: CASSSPDRGVSEAFF.

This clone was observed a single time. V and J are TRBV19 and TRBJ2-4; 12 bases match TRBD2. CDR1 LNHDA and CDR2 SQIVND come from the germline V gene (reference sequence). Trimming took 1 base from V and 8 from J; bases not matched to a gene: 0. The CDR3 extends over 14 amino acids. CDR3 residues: CASSIGTSGDIQYF. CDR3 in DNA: TGTGCCAGTAGTATAGGGACTAGCGGGGACATTCAGTACTTC.

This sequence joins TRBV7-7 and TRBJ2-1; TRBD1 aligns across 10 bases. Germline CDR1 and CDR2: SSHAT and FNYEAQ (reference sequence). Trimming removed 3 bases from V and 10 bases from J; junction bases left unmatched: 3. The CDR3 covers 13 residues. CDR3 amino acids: CASSLDRGIEQFF. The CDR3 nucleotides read TGTGCCAGCAGCTTGGACAGGGGGATAGAGCAGTTCTTC.

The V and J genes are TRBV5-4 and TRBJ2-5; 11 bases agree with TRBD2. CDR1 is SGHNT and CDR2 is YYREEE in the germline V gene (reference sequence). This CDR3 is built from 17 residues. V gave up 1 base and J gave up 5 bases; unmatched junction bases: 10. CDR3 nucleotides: TGTGCCAGCAGCTTGACCCCTAGCGGGAGGAACAGGGAGACCCAGTACTTC. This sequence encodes CASSLTPSGRNRETQYF.

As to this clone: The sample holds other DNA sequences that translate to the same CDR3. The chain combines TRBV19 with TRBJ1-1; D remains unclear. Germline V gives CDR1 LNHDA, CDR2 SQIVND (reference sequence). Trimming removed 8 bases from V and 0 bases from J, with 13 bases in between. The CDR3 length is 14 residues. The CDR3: CASSVTVLNTEAFF. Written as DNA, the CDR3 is TGTGCCAGTTCGGTAACAGTGTTGAACACTGAAGCTTTCTTT. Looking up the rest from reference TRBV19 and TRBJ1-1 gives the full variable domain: DGGITQSPKYLFRKEGQNVTLSCEQNLNHDAMYWYRQDPGQGLRLIYYSQIVNDFQKGDIAEGYSVSREKKESFPLTVTSAQKNPTAFYLCASSVTVLNTEAFFGQGTRLTVV.

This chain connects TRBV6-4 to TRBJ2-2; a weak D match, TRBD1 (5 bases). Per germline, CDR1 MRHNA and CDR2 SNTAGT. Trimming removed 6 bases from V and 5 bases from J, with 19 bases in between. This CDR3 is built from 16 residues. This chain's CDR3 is CASRPRVGFYTGELFF. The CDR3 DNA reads TGTGCCAGCAGACCCAGGGTGGGATTCTATACCGGGGAGCTGTTTTTT.

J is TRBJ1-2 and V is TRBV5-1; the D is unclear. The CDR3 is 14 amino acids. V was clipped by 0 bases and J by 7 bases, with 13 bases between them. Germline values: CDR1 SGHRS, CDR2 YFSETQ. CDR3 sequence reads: CASSLVPSPGGYTF. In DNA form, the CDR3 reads TGCGCCAGCAGCTTGGTACCCTCCCCGGGTGGCTACACCTTC.

In DNA form, the CDR3 reads TGTGCCAGCAGTCGGGCAGGGAGAAGCTCCTACGAGCAGTACTTC. Translated, it gives CASSRAGRSSYEQYF. This chain joins TRBV28 and TRBJ2-7; possibly TRBD1 or TRBD2 for D (5 bases each). Trimming removed 5 bases from V and 0 bases from J, with 14 bases in between. The CDR3 covers 15 residues. Germline CDR1 and CDR2: MDHEN and SYDVKM.

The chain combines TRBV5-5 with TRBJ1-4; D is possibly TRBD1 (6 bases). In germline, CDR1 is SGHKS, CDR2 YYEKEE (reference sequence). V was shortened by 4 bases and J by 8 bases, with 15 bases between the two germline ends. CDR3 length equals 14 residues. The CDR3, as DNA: TGTGCCAGCAGCCCGCCCCGGCAGGGGGAAAAACTGTTTTTT. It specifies CASSPPRQGEKLFF.

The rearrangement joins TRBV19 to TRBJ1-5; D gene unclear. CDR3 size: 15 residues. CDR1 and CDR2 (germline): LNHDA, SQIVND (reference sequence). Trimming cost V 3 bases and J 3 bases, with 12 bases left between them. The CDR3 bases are TGTGCCAGTAGTATGGAGGGCCCCACCAATCAGCCCCAGCATTTT. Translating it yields CASSMEGPTNQPQHF.

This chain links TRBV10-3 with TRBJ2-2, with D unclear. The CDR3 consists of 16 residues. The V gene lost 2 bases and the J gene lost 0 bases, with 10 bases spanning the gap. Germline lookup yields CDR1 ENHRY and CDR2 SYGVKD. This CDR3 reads CAISEKQPANTGELFF. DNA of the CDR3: TGTGCCATCAGTGAGAAGCAACCGGCGAACACCGGGGAGCTGTTTTTT.

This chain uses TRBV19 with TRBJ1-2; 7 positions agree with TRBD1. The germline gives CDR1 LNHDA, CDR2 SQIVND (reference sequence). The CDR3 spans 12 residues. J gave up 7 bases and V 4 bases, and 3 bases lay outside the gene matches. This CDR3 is CASSTRQGGYTF. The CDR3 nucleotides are TGTGCCAGTAGTACGCGACAGGGTGGCTACACCTTC. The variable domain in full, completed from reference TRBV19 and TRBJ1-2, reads DGGITQSPKYLFRKEGQNVTLSCEQNLNHDAMYWYRQDPGQGLRLIYYSQIVNDFQKGDIAEGYSVSREKKESFPLTVTSAQKNPTAFYLCASSTRQGGYTFGSGTRLTVV.

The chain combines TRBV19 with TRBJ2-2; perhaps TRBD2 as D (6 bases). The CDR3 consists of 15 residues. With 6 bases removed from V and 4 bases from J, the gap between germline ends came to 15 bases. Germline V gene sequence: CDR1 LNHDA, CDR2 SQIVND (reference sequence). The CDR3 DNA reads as TGTGCCAGTAGGCCCGGGACTCTCATCACCGGGGAGCTGTTTTTT. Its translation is CASRPGTLITGELFF.

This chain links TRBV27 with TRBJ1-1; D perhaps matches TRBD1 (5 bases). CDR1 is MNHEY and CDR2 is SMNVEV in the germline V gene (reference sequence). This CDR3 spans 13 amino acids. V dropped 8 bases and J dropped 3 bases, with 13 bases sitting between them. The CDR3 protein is CASVGGGYTEAFF. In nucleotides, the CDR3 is TGTGCCAGCGTTGGGGGGGGGTACACTGAAGCTTTCTTT.

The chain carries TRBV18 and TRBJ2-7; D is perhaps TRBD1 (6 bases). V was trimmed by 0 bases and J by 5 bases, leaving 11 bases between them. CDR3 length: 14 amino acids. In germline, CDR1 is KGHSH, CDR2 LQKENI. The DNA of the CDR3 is TGTGCCAGCTCACCACCGGGGGCGGCCCACGAGCAGTACTTC. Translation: CASSPPGAAHEQYF.

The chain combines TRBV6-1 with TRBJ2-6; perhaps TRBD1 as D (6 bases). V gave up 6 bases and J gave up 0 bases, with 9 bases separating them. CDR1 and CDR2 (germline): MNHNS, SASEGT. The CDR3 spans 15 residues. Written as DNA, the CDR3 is TGTGCCAGCAGAAGACAGGCCTCTGGGGCCAACGTCCTGACTTTC. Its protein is CASRRQASGANVLTF.

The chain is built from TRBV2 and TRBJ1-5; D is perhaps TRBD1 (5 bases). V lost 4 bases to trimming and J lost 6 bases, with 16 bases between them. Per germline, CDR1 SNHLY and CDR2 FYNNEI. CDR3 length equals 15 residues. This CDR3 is CASSARHGGGQPQHF. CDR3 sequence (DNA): TGTGCCAGCAGTGCCCGGCACGGGGGGGGTCAGCCCCAGCATTTT.

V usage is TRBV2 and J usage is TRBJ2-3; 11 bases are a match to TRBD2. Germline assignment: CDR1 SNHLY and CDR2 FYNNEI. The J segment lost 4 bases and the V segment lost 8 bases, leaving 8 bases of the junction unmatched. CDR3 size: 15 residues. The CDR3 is CASRRSGRGADTQYF. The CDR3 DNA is TGTGCCAGCCGCCGTAGCGGGAGGGGGGCAGATACGCAGTATTTT.

The CDR3: CASSLNTGLEQYF. In DNA, the CDR3 is TGCGCCAGCAGCTTAAATACTGGCCTTGAGCAGTACTTC. The rearrangement uses TRBV5-1 and TRBJ2-7, with D unresolved. Trimming cost V 2 bases and J 7 bases, with 13 bases left between them. The CDR3 extends over 13 amino acids. Per germline, CDR1 SGHRS and CDR2 YFSETQ.

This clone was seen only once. The CDR3 DNA is TGTGCCTGGTCGACCTCCCCCCTGGGCGAGCAGTACTTC. Protein: CAWSTSPLGEQYF. The V call is TRBV30, the J call TRBJ2-7; D uncertain. This CDR3 is built from 13 residues. CDR1 and CDR2 (germline): GTSNPN, SVGIG (reference sequence). Deletions cut 5 bases from V and 6 bases from J, with 17 bases between.